The 30 T cell receptor beta chains below all came from one sample that was sequenced in a study of T cells in Graves' hyperthyroidism and ophthalmopathy. Researchers amplified the TCR beta CDR3 regions from RNA transcripts. TCR CDR3 regions were first amplified by RT-PCR with HTBI primers. TCRdb re-called the multiplex PCR reads through MiXCR, storing one row per CDR3 protein. The table records about 360,000 distinct CDR3 sequences, under 15% of them present only once. Sequencing was carried out using blood. The receptors were gathered from a woman aged 18-35 years with Graves' hyperthyroidism.

Concerning this clonotype: This clone may be a read error of a much larger clone one base away. The chain has TRBV28 and TRBJ2-1; D ambiguous. Trimming stripped 2 bases from V and 10 bases from J, with 9 bases between. This CDR3 has 12 residues. Germline V gene data show CDR1 as MDHEN and CDR2 as SYDVKM. CDR3 nucleotide sequence: TGTGCCAGCAGTTTAAAGCTGGGGGAGCAGTTCTTC. This encodes CASSLKLGEQFF.

This clonotype was counted between two and nine times. Here the CDR3 reads CASSRVSTSGFEQFF. Here the CDR3 DNA reads TGTGCCAGTAGTAGGGTCTCGACTAGCGGCTTTGAGCAGTTCTTC. The chain links TRBV19 to TRBJ2-1; 9 bases agree with TRBD2. This CDR3 is built from 15 residues. Germline V gives CDR1 LNHDA, CDR2 SQIVND (reference sequence). Trimming cost V 4 bases and J 9 bases; bases outside gene matches: 10.

This clonotype has a count of ten or more. The V and J genes are TRBV7-6 and TRBJ1-2; D is unclear. The CDR3 is made up of 16 amino acids. Germline CDR1 is SGHVS and CDR2 is FNYEAQ. V was shortened by 1 base and J by 7 bases, with 19 bases between the two germline ends. The chain's CDR3 is CASSLDGSGEVRGYTF. CDR3 coding DNA: TGTGCCAGCAGCTTAGATGGATCCGGGGAGGTTCGTGGCTACACCTTC.

This clonotype appeared many times. The V call is TRBV20-1, the J call TRBJ2-3, with 7 bases lining up with TRBD1. The V gene's germline CDR1 is DFQATT and CDR2 SNEGSKA (reference sequence). The CDR3 extends over 14 amino acids. J was trimmed by 1 base and V by 6 bases; bases with no gene match: 7. CDR3 DNA sequence: TGCAGTGCAGAGACAGGGTTCGGCACAGATACGCAGTATTTT. Translated: CSAETGFGTDTQYF.

The rearrangement links TRBV10-3 to TRBJ2-7; maybe TRBD1 (6 bases). This CDR3 has 15 amino acids. Germline V gene lookup returns CDR1 ENHRY and CDR2 SYGVKD. V shed 0 bases and J shed 4 bases, with 13 bases lying between them. The CDR3 spells CAISESWTEDYEQYF. The CDR3 nucleotides read TGTGCCATCAGTGAGTCCTGGACAGAAGATTACGAGCAGTACTTC.

In its sample, this clonotype was seen a few times. The chain carries TRBV19 and TRBJ1-1, with TRBD1 identical over 9 bases. Germline V gene lookup returns CDR1 LNHDA and CDR2 SQIVND (reference sequence). This CDR3 contains 17 residues. V shed 6 bases, J shed 4 bases, and the junction held 15 bases outside the gene matches. The CDR3 here is CASSLILGDRVRTEAFF. CDR3 coding DNA: TGTGCCAGTAGCCTGATCCTAGGGGACAGGGTTCGCACTGAAGCTTTCTTT. Using reference TRBV19 and TRBJ1-1 for the parts outside the CDR3, the full variable domain is DGGITQSPKYLFRKEGQNVTLSCEQNLNHDAMYWYRQDPGQGLRLIYYSQIVNDFQKGDIAEGYSVSREKKESFPLTVTSAQKNPTAFYLCASSLILGDRVRTEAFFGQGTRLTVV.

The table lists this clonotype with many counts. The chain joins TRBV7-8 to TRBJ1-1, with 8 bases lining up with TRBD1. Germline loops: CDR1 SGHVS, CDR2 FQNEAQ. This CDR3 region has 16 residues. Trimming removed 5 bases from V and 4 bases from J; junction bases left unmatched: 12. The CDR3 bases are TGTGCCAGCAGCCGACAGGCAGGGGGCTTGGGCACTGAAGCTTTCTTT. This translates into CASSRQAGGLGTEAFF.

This clonotype was recorded at least ten times. CDR3 sequence reads: CASSQFLTDTQYF. The CDR3 bases are TGCGCCAGCAGCCAATTCCTCACAGATACGCAGTATTTT. This chain connects TRBV4-1 to TRBJ2-3; D remains unclear. The CDR3 totals 13 residues. Germline V gene lookup returns CDR1 MGHRA and CDR2 YSYEKL. The V gene lost 2 bases and the J gene lost 2 bases, with 5 bases spanning the gap.

This clonotype was recorded at least ten times. The rearrangement links TRBV6-2 or TRBV6-3 to TRBJ2-1; 7 bases map to TRBD1. V shed 0 bases and J 5 bases; nucleotides not matched to a gene: 7. The germline gives CDR1 MNHEY, CDR2 SVGEGT. This CDR3 has 16 residues. The CDR3 sequence: CASSYSWDRYNNEQFF. The DNA of the CDR3 is TGTGCCAGCAGTTACTCGTGGGACAGATACAACAATGAGCAGTTCTTC.

There are a few counts of this clonotype. V is TRBV9 and J is TRBJ1-1; D not certain. V shed 0 bases and J shed 4 bases, with 7 bases lying between them. The CDR3 consists of 13 residues. CDR1 is SGDLS and CDR2 is YYNGEE in the germline V gene. The CDR3 bases are TGTGCCAGCAGCGTAGGACCTTTCACTGAAGCTTTCTTT. Amino acid sequence: CASSVGPFTEAFF.

This clonotype was observed many times. The chain has TRBV24-1 and TRBJ2-1; possible D gene TRBD1, 6 bases. Trimming pared 3 bases from V and 8 bases from J, leaving 16 bases between. The CDR3 contains 15 residues. Looked up from germline, CDR1 is KGHDR and CDR2 is SFDVKD. CDR3 residues: CATSDIQGVGDEQFF. The CDR3 DNA reads TGTGCCACCAGTGATATACAGGGAGTCGGGGATGAGCAGTTCTTC.

This chain uses TRBV14 with TRBJ2-5; D unresolved. This CDR3 is built from 14 residues. V was clipped by 0 bases and J by 1 base, with 6 bases between them. Looked up from germline, CDR1 is SGHDN and CDR2 is FVKESK. This chain's CDR3 is CASSQDRFQETQYF. CDR3 coding DNA: TGTGCCAGCAGCCAAGACAGGTTCCAAGAGACCCAGTACTTC.

The chain recombines TRBV6-5 with TRBJ1-1; D call uncertain. Deletions cut 2 bases from V and 4 bases from J, with 11 bases between. This CDR3 region has 14 residues. Germline loops: CDR1 MNHEY, CDR2 SVGAGI. The CDR3 DNA is TGTGCCAGCAGTTACAGCCACCTAGGCACTGAAGCTTTCTTT. This encodes CASSYSHLGTEAFF.

This clonotype came up a few times. J is TRBJ2-1 and V is TRBV20-1; D ambiguous. Germline V gene lookup returns CDR1 DFQATT and CDR2 SNEGSKA (reference sequence). Trimming took 5 bases from V and 6 from J, leaving 14 bases between them. The CDR3 has 13 amino acids. CDR3 protein: CSASLPPVNEQFF. The CDR3 DNA is TGCAGTGCTTCCCTGCCTCCGGTCAATGAGCAGTTCTTC.

This clonotype was observed many times. The chain has TRBV20-1 and TRBJ1-5, with 9 positions matching TRBD1. Germline values: CDR1 DFQATT, CDR2 SNEGSKA (reference sequence). Trimming at V came to 4 bases and at J to 5 bases, leaving 6 bases not matched to a gene. The CDR3 has 14 amino acids. This chain's CDR3 is CSATSGTGHQPQHF. The CDR3 DNA reads TGCAGTGCTACTTCCGGGACAGGGCATCAGCCCCAGCATTTT.

This clonotype was observed at least ten times. The chain uses TRBV7-9 and TRBJ2-1; a weak D match, TRBD2 (6 bases). The germline gives CDR1 SEHNR, CDR2 FQNEAQ (reference sequence). The CDR3 has 15 residues. Trimming pared 5 bases from V and 4 bases from J, leaving 15 bases between. The CDR3 sequence: CASSPLAQNYNEQFF. The CDR3 nucleotides are TGTGCCAGCAGCCCACTAGCTCAGAATTACAATGAGCAGTTCTTC.

The table lists this clonotype with many counts. The rearrangement joins TRBV2 to TRBJ1-5, with D possibly matching TRBD1 (5 bases). The V end lost 6 bases, the J end lost 0 bases, and 21 bases lay between the germline ends. This CDR3 is built from 18 residues. The germline V gene has CDR1 SNHLY and CDR2 FYNNEI. CDR3 loop: CASSLLGELSYSNQPQHF. Here the CDR3 DNA reads TGTGCCAGCAGCCTTCTGGGGGAATTATCATATAGCAATCAGCCCCAGCATTTT.

This clonotype was detected only a few times. This sequence joins TRBV6-1 and TRBJ1-3, with D unclear. Germline assignment: CDR1 MNHNS and CDR2 SASEGT. Between the trimmed V and J ends, which lost 3 bases and 0 bases, there was a span of 6 bases. CDR3 size: 14 residues. As DNA, the CDR3 is TGTGCCAGCAGTGACGCGTTCTCTGGAAACACCATATATTTT. It encodes CASSDAFSGNTIYF.

A note on this clonotype: A much larger clone is a single base away; this may be a read error. The gene calls are TRBV12-3 or TRBV12-4 and TRBJ1-1; tentative D call: TRBD1 (5 bases). There are 15 residues in the CDR3. Trimming removed 3 bases at V and 7 bases at J, with 18 bases between. The CDR3 DNA follows: TGTGCCAGCAGTTTCATCTACCGGGACTCCCTTGAAGCTTTCTTT. Translation: CASSFIYRDSLEAFF.

This clonotype was detected only a few times. Just one base apart from a much larger clone, this may be a read error. The chain links TRBV2 to TRBJ2-2, with D possibly matching TRBD2 (6 bases). Germline V CDR1 and CDR2: SNHLY, FYNNEI. This CDR3 region has 13 residues. CDR3 amino acids: CASTVGGTGGLFF. CDR3 bases: TGTGCCAGCACCGTAGGTGGTACCGGGGGGCTGTTTTTT.

The sample holds many counts of this clonotype. The chain couples TRBV28 to TRBJ2-6; D may be TRBD1 or TRBD2 (5 bases each). V dropped 7 bases and J dropped 0 bases, with 13 bases sitting between them. Germline CDR1 reads MDHEN; CDR2 reads SYDVKM. The length of the CDR3 is 16 residues. The CDR3, as DNA: TGTGCCAGCACCCGGGACCGGAGCTCTGGGGCCAACGTCCTGACTTTC. Its protein product is CASTRDRSSGANVLTF.

This clonotype was observed at least ten times. This chain joins TRBV28 and TRBJ2-5, with 14 bases fitting TRBD2. Germline V CDR1 and CDR2: MDHEN, SYDVKM. The CDR3 contains 16 residues. V lost 6 bases and J lost 6; bases outside the gene matches: 9. The CDR3, as DNA: TGTGCCAGCAGCCCCGGGACTAGCGGGAGTTGGCAGACCCAGTACTTC. Protein product: CASSPGTSGSWQTQYF.

This chain connects TRBV20-1 to TRBJ1-2; no clear D. Looked up from germline, CDR1 is DFQATT and CDR2 is SNEGSKA (reference sequence). V gave up 0 bases and J gave up 8 bases, with 16 bases separating them. CDR3 length: 14 residues. In DNA, the CDR3 is TGCAGTGCTAGAGAAAGGGCGACGAGCATGGGCTACACCTTC. Its protein is CSARERATSMGYTF.

This clonotype was picked up many times. The chain couples TRBV27 to TRBJ1-6; 7 nucleotides line up with TRBD1. The trim removed 5 bases at V and 6 bases at J, leaving 22 bases unmatched. From germline, CDR1 is MNHEY and CDR2 SMNVEV (reference sequence). The CDR3 is 20 amino acids. DNA of the CDR3: TGTGCCAGCAGTCGGGGTAAAGGGGGCTCGACAGAAAGGAGTAATTCACCCCTCCACTTT. As protein: CASSRGKGGSTERSNSPLHF.

DNA of the CDR3: TGTGCCAGCAGCGAGGATCAATTGACGCTCTATGGCTACACCTTC. Its protein product is CASSEDQLTLYGYTF. V and J are TRBV9 and TRBJ1-2, with D unclear. This CDR3 is built from 15 residues. Germline V gene data show CDR1 as SGDLS and CDR2 as YYNGEE. Trimming left V 3 bases short and J 4 bases short, with 16 bases between.

There are a few counts of this clonotype. This chain joins TRBV5-1 and TRBJ2-5, with TRBD2 identical over 7 bases. Per the germline V gene, CDR1 is SGHRS and CDR2 is YFSETQ. V gave up 4 bases and J gave up 3 bases; unmatched junction bases: 9. This CDR3 is built from 15 residues. CDR3 bases: TGCGCCAGCAGCACTTATCTAGCGGTGAAAGAGACCCAGTACTTC. Protein: CASSTYLAVKETQYF.

The chain combines TRBV4-2 with TRBJ2-2, with TRBD2 matching over 7 bases. CDR3 length equals 18 residues. Germline V gene lookup returns CDR1 LGHNA and CDR2 YNFKEQ. After removal of 0 bases from V and 8 bases from J, the junction contained 15 bases not matched to a gene. DNA of the CDR3: TGTGCCAGCAGCCAAGAGGAAATGGCGGGACTACCCCCAGGGGAGCTGTTTTTT. Its protein product is CASSQEEMAGLPPGELFF.

This clonotype was picked up many times. V usage is TRBV2 and J usage is TRBJ2-1, with 8 bases lining up with TRBD2. The germline V gene has CDR1 SNHLY and CDR2 FYNNEI. The length of the CDR3 is 13 residues. V lost 6 bases and J lost 6; bases outside the gene matches: 4. As DNA, the CDR3 is TGTGCCAGCAGGCGCACTAGCGGCAATGAGCAGTTCTTC. It codes for CASRRTSGNEQFF. The whole variable domain, filled in from reference TRBV2 and TRBJ2-1, reads EPEVTQTPSHQVTQMGQEVILRCVPISNHLYFYWYRQILGQKVEFLVSFYNNEISEKSEIFDDQFSVERPDGSNFTLKIRSTKLEDSAMYFCASRRTSGNEQFFGPGTRLTVL.

J is TRBJ1-2 and V is TRBV9, with a weak D call TRBD1 (6 bases). Trimming cost V 4 bases and J 8 bases, with 18 bases left between them. The CDR3 is made up of 14 amino acids. The germline V gene has CDR1 SGDLS and CDR2 YYNGEE. Here the CDR3 DNA reads TGTGCCAGCAGCATCAGTTACGGGGGGCTCGGCTACACCTTC. Residues: CASSISYGGLGYTF.

This clonotype was found many times. V and J are TRBV7-9 and TRBJ1-6; D gene unclear. Between the trimmed V and J ends, which lost 1 base and 7 bases, there was a span of 14 bases. The CDR3 spans 16 residues. Germline loops: CDR1 SEHNR, CDR2 FQNEAQ (reference sequence). The CDR3 DNA sequence: TGTGCCAGCAGCTTAGGCGGTGGAGCCAGGAATTCACCCCTCCACTTT. It codes for CASSLGGGARNSPLHF. Supplemented by reference TRBV7-9 and TRBJ1-6, the full variable domain reads DTGVSQNPRHKITKRGQNVTFRCDPISEHNRLYWYRQTLGQGPEFLTYFQNEAQLEKSRLLSDRFSAERPKGSFSTLEIQRTEQGDSAMYLCASSLGGGARNSPLHFGNGTRLTVT.